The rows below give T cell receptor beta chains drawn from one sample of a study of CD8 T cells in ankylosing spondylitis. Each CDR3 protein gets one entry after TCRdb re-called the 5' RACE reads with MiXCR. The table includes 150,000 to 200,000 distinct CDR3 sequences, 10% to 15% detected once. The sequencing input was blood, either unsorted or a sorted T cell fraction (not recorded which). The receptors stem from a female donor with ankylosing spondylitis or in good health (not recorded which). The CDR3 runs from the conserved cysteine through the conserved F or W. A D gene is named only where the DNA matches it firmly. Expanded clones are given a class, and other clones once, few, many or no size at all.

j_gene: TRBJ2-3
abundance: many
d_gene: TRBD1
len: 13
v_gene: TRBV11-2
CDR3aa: CASRPTGADTQYF
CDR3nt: TGTGCCAGCAGACCTACAGGGGCAGATACGCAGTATTTT

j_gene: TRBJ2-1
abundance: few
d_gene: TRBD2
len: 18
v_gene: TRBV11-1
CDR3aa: CASSLAMSGGRSPNEQFF
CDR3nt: TGTGCCAGCAGCTTAGCGATGTCGGGAGGCCGTAGTCCCAATGAGCAGTTCTTC

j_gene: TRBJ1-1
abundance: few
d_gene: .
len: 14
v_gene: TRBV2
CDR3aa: CASTKTGPETEAFF
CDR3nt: TGTGCCAGCACGAAGACAGGTCCCGAAACTGAAGCTTTCTTT

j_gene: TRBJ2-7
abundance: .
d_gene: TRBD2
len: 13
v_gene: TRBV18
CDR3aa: CASSTSGSLKQYF
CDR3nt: TGTGCCAGCTCTACTAGCGGCAGTTTGAAGCAGTACTTC

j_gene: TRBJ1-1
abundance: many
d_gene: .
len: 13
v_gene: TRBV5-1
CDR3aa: CASSWGGEYVAFF
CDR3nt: TGCGCCAGCAGCTGGGGAGGGGAGTATGTGGCTTTCTTT

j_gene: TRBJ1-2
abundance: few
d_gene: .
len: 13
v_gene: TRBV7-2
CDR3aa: CASSFGPSRVDTF
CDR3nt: TGTGCCAGCAGCTTTGGGCCCTCACGGGTTGATACCTTC

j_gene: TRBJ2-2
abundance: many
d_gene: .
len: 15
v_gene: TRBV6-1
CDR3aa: CASSGGTRVSGELFF
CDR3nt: TGTGCCAGCAGTGGTGGGACCCGCGTGAGCGGGGAGCTGTTTTTT

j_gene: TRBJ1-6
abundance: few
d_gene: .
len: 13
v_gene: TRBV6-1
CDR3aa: CASNGQWSSPLHF
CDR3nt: TGTGCCAGCAACGGGCAGTGGAGTTCACCCCTCCACTTT

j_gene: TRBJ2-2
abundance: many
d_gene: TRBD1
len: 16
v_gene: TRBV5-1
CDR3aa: CASSPPGQGTSGELFF
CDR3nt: TGCGCCAGCAGCCCCCCCGGACAGGGGACATCCGGGGAGCTGTTTTTT

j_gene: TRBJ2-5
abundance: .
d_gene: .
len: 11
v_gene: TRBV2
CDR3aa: CASGRRETQYF
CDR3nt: TGTGCCAGCGGGAGACGGGAGACCCAGTACTTC

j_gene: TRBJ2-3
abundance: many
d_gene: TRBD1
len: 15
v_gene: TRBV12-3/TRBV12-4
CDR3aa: CASSFQGQISDTQYF
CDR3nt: TGTGCCAGCAGTTTCCAGGGACAGATATCAGATACGCAGTATTTT

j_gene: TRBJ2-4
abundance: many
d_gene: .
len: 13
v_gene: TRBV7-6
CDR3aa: CASSLDQENIQYF
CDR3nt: TGTGCCAGCAGCTTAGACCAGGAAAACATTCAGTACTTC

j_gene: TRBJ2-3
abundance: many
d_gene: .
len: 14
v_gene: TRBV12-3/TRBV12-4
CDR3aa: CASSLWRFTDTQYF
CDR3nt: TGTGCCAGCAGTTTATGGCGGTTCACAGATACGCAGTATTTT

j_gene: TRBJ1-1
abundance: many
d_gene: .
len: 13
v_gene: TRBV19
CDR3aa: CASSIFRGTEAFF
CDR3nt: TGTGCCAGTAGTATTTTCAGGGGCACTGAAGCTTTCTTT

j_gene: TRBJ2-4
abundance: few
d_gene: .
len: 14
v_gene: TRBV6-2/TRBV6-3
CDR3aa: CASSRASTGTIQYF
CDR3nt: TGTGCCAGCAGCCGAGCCTCGACAGGTACCATTCAGTACTTC

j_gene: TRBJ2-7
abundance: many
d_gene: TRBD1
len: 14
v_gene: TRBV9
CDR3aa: CASSVEGQGLEQYF
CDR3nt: TGTGCCAGCAGCGTAGAGGGACAGGGTCTCGAGCAGTACTTC

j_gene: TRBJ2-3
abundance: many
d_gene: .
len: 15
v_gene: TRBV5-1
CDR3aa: CASSPGTFSTDTQYF
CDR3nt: TGCGCCAGCAGTCCCGGGACATTTAGCACAGATACGCAGTATTTT

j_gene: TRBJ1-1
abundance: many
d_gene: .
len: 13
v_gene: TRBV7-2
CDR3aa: CASSLTKNTEAFF
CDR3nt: TGTGCCAGCAGCTTAACGAAAAACACTGAAGCTTTCTTT

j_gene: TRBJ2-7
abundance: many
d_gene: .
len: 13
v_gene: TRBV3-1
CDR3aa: CASRGLLPGEQYF
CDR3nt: TGTGCCAGCAGGGGACTTCTTCCGGGCGAGCAGTACTTC

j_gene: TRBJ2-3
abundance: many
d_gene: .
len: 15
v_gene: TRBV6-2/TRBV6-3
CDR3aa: CASSYSLESTDTQYF
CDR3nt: TGTGCCAGCAGTTACTCCCTGGAGAGCACAGATACGCAGTATTTT

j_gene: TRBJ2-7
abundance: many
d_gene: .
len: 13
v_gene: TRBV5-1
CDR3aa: CASSSDSFQEQYF
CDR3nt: TGCGCCAGCAGCTCGGATTCCTTTCAGGAGCAGTACTTC

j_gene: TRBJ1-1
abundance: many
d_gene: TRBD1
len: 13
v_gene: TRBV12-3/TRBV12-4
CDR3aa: CASSPRQGTEAFF
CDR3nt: TGTGCCAGCAGCCCTAGACAGGGCACTGAAGCTTTCTTT

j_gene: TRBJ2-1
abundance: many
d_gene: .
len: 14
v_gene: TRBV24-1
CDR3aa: CATSDGGRGGEQFF
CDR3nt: TGTGCCACCAGTGATGGGGGGAGAGGCGGTGAGCAGTTCTTC

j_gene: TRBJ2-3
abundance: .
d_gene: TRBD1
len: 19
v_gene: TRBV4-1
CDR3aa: CASSQEGPPTGVGTDTQYF
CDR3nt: TGCGCCAGCAGCCAAGAGGGCCCCCCAACAGGGGTGGGCACAGATACGCAGTATTTT

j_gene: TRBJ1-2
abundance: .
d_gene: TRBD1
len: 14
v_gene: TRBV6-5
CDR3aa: CASSSATGNYGYTF
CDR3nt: TGTGCCAGCAGTTCGGCGACAGGGAACTATGGCTACACCTTC